These 2 T cell receptor beta chains were sequenced from one sample in a study of blood T cell repertoires in COVID-19. Some clones are missing from TCRdb's copy, which holds only in-frame ones; the method was immunoSEQ multiplex PCR. The table shows approximately 290,000 clones, with approximately 85% occurring only once. The source material was peripheral blood. Receptors originate from a human donor with COVID-19, enrolled during active disease. The donor label of this sample is uncertain.

The rearrangement joins TRBV2 to TRBJ2-7; the D gene is possibly TRBD1 (5 bases). The CDR3 covers 13 residues. Trimming cost V 7 bases and J 0 bases, with 10 bases left between them. Germline CDR1 is SNHLY and CDR2 is FYNNEI. CDR3 DNA sequence: TGTGCCAGCACCCAGGGATCCTCCTACGAGCAGTACTTC. This sequence encodes CASTQGSSYEQYF.

The chain has TRBV10-3 and TRBJ2-7; TRBD2 matches at 12 bases. Per the germline V gene, CDR1 is ENHRY and CDR2 is SYGVKD. The CDR3 consists of 18 residues. V gave up 4 bases and J gave up 7 bases; unmatched junction bases: 17. The CDR3 sequence is CAISVRRSLAGGAGEQYF. In nucleotides, the CDR3 is TGTGCCATCAGTGTTCGGCGGTCTCTAGCGGGAGGGGCCGGGGAGCAGTACTTC.